A selection of T cell receptor beta chains follows, all from one sample in a study of siplizumab effects on memory and regulatory T cells. Profiling relied on immunoSEQ multiplex PCR, and the TCRdb table lists in-frame clones only, not all of them. Found here are some 63,000 clones, around 96% of them singletons; the top ten hold about 0.091%. Sequenced material: naive CD8+ T cells sorted from blood. The receptor set was obtained from a human donor in good health. The CDR3 runs from the conserved cysteine through the conserved F or W. The D gene is left open where the match is weak. Clone size is given for some rows only: seen once, a few or many times, or a class if the clone is expanded.

>TRBD2|TRBV2|once|TRBJ2-7
CARSGGSSYEQYF
TGTGCCAGAAGTGGCGGGAGCTCCTACGAGCAGTACTTC
>.|TRBV29-1|few|TRBJ1-2
CSVPDSKNYGYTF
TGCAGCGTCCCGGACAGCAAGAACTATGGCTACACCTTC
>.|TRBV28|.|TRBJ1-2
CASASPRDMDGYTF
TGTGCCAGCGCAAGCCCCCGGGATATGGATGGCTACACCTTC
>TRBD1|TRBV29-1|.|TRBJ1-2
CSVGTGIYGYTF
TGCAGCGTTGGGACAGGGATCTATGGCTACACCTTC
>.|TRBV7-2|.|TRBJ2-3
CASSLDGLWQYF
TGTGCCAGCAGCTTAGACGGTCTCTGGCAGTATTTT
>.|TRBV5-4|.|TRBJ2-5
CASSFPGRETQYF
TGTGCCAGCAGCTTTCCGGGTAGAGAGACCCAGTACTTC
>.|TRBV27|.|TRBJ1-5
CASTPDPRGQPQHF
TGTGCCAGCACTCCAGATCCGCGGGGTCAGCCCCAGCATTTT
>.|TRBV4-3|.|TRBJ1-1
CASSQLGNTEAFF
TGCGCCAGCAGCCAGCTGGGGAACACTGAAGCTTTCTTT
>.|TRBV19|.|TRBJ2-6
CASSWGLSSGANVLTF
TGTGCCAGTAGTTGGGGGTTGAGCTCTGGGGCCAACGTCCTGACTTTC
>.|TRBV27|.|TRBJ2-7
CASSSDFYEQYF
TGTGCCAGCAGCTCGGACTTTTACGAGCAGTACTTC
>.|TRBV28|.|TRBJ1-1
CASSLTGNTEAFF
TGTGCCAGCAGTCTCACAGGGAACACTGAAGCTTTCTTT
>TRBD1|TRBV5-6|.|TRBJ1-6
CASSGIYTGAGSPLHF
TGTGCCAGCAGCGGAATATACACAGGGGCCGGGTCACCCCTCCACTTT
>.|TRBV19|once|TRBJ1-1
CASRSGGRGDTEAFF
TGTGCCAGTAGATCCGGGGGGCGCGGGGACACTGAAGCTTTCTTT
>.|TRBV11-3|.|TRBJ2-1
CASSLGAGEQFF
TGTGCCAGCAGCTTAGGTGCGGGGGAGCAGTTCTTC
>.|TRBV9|.|TRBJ2-7
CASSPNSYEQYF
TGTGCCAGCAGCCCCAACTCCTACGAGCAGTACTTC
>TRBD1|TRBV29-1|.|TRBJ2-7
CSVDRNRGTYEQYF
TGCAGCGTCGACCGGAACAGGGGCACCTACGAGCAGTACTTC
>TRBD2|TRBV7-3|.|TRBJ2-5
CASSQTSGVVETQYF
TGTGCCAGCAGTCAGACTAGCGGGGTAGTAGAGACCCAGTACTTC
>TRBD2|TRBV9|.|TRBJ2-1
CASSTSGNEQFF
TGTGCCAGCAGCACTAGCGGCAATGAGCAGTTCTTC
>TRBD1|TRBV2|.|TRBJ1-5
CASSDMGQGAMGNQPQHF
TGTGCCAGCAGTGACATGGGACAGGGGGCTATGGGCAATCAGCCCCAGCATTTT
>TRBD2|TRBV30|.|TRBJ2-7
CAWTPGGGNEQYF
TGTGCCTGGACCCCGGGAGGTGGCAACGAGCAGTACTTC
>.|TRBV6-5|.|TRBJ2-7
CASRGDSPYEQYF
TGTGCCTCGCGGGGGGACAGTCCCTACGAGCAGTACTTC
>TRBD1|TRBV19|once|TRBJ1-1
CASSIIGWGTGGSDEAFF
TGTGCCAGTAGTATTATTGGGTGGGGGACAGGGGGCTCTGATGAAGCTTTCTTT
>.|TRBV4-1|.|TRBJ1-1
CASSLNTEAFF
TGCGCCAGCAGCCTCAACACTGAAGCTTTCTTT
>.|TRBV4-3|.|TRBJ1-1
CASSSTVIAEAFF
TGCGCCAGCAGCTCGACGGTGATCGCTGAAGCTTTCTTT
>.|TRBV5-5|.|TRBJ1-2
CASSLTGFDYGYTF
TGTGCCAGCAGCTTGACAGGGTTTGACTATGGCTACACCTTC
>TRBD2|TRBV7-3|.|TRBJ2-3
CASSAWTSGGLTDTQYF
TGTGCCAGCAGCGCCTGGACTAGCGGGGGCTTGACAGATACGCAGTATTTT